This TCR beta chain was captured by sequencing in a study of Ad26.COV2.S vaccination and SARS-CoV-2 variants. V gave up 1 base and J gave up 5 bases; unmatched junction bases: 5. The CDR3 is made up of 15 amino acids. CDR1 is SGHRS and CDR2 is YFSETQ in the germline V gene. Indicated treatment: some 20 received Ad26.COV2.S at low or high dose, single or two shots; 5 received placebo; per-sample allocation not given. After the first vaccine or placebo injection, samples were drawn on day 63. What was given as vaccine was an Ad26 vector encoding Wuhan-strain SARS-CoV-2 spike. Produced via immunoSEQ multiplex PCR; TCRdb's table is partial and in-frame only. The profile shows over 400,000 clones, about 92% of them singletons. This clone occurred once. Its antigen is as yet unknown. Study-level findings and limits: The TCR breadth and depth analyses may have produced an underestimate of total T cell responses. Measurement of non-spike TCR breadth gave similar results in vaccine and placebo recipients.

The source is a person aged 18-60 years who received the Ad26.COV2.S COVID-19 vaccine or a placebo. Material: peripheral blood, obtained in a trial of Ad26.COV2.S vaccine versus placebo. The rearrangement links TRBV5-1 to TRBJ2-1; 8 nucleotides line up with TRBD1. DNA for the CDR3: TGCGCCAGCAGCTTGTCAGGGGGCGAAAACAATGAGCAGTTCTTC. Translating it yields CASSLSGGENNEQFF. The variable domain in full, with the rest retrieved from reference TRBV5-1 and TRBJ2-1, is KAGVTQTPRYLIKTRGQQVTLSCSPISGHRSVSWYQQTPGQGLQFLFEYFSETQRNKGNFPGRFSGRQFSNSRSEMNVSTLELGDSALYLCASSLSGGENNEQFFGPGTRLTVL.